One T cell receptor beta chain is described in this entry. Sequencing of TCR beta drew on CD8+ and CD4+ T cells from blood. Negative isolation yielded the CD8+ and CD4+ T cells, while FACS enriched the TEMRA cells. This sample was included in a study of CD8 T cells in Susac syndrome. Overall study: The Susac syndrome patients were therapy-naive, on corticosteroids, or on intravenous immunoglobulin alone at blood draw.

Trimming shortened V by 6 bases and J by 4 bases, and 16 bases separated the two germline ends. This CDR3 has 14 amino acids. An amount of RNA that ranged from roughly 0.45 to 1 ug was reverse transcribed with random hexamers. immunoSEQ multiplex PCR amplified TCR beta CDR3 across 54 Vbeta, 13 Jbeta. TCRdb passed the immunoSEQ multiplex PCR reads through MiXCR, listing each CDR3 protein once. The table has over 20,000 distinct CDR3 sequences, roughly 93% seen once; the top ten hold roughly 0.59%. The receptor was isolated from a human donor with Susac syndrome. The V gene is TRBV23-1, the J gene TRBJ2-7, with D possibly TRBD2 on 6 matching bases. TRBV23-1 is known as an ORF, though its function is uncertain. Sequencing input: CD8+ T cells from PBMCs. CDR3 sequence reads: CASRSGGDTYEQYF. The CDR3 nucleotides read TGCGCCAGCAGATCAGGCGGGGATACTTACGAGCAGTACTTC.